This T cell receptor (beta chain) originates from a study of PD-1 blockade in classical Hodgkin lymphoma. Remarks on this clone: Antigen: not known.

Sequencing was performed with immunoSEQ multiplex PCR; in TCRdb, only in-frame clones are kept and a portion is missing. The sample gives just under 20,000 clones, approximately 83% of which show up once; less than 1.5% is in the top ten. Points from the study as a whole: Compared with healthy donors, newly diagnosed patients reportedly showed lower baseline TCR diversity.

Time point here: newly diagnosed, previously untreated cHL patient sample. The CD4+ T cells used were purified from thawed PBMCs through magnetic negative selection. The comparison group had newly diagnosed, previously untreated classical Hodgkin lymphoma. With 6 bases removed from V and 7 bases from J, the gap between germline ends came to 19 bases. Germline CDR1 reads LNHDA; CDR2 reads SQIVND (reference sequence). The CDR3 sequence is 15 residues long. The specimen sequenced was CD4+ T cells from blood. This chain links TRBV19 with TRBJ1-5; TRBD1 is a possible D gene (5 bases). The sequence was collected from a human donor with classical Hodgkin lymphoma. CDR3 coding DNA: TGTGCCAGTAGACTAGGGACGCAGTCAAGACAGCCCCAGCATTTT. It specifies CASRLGTQSRQPQHF.